A single sample is the source of the 15 T cell receptor beta chains below, sequenced in a study of blood T cell repertoires in COVID-19. Method: immunoSEQ multiplex PCR; TCRdb's copy keeps in-frame clones and lacks some. The table shows approximately 99,000 clones, with roughly 85% occurring only once. Sequencing used peripheral blood. These receptors all come from a human donor in a cohort sampled during active COVID-19.

The chain uses TRBV7-2 and TRBJ2-7, with 7 nucleotides matching TRBD1. In germline, CDR1 is SGHTA, CDR2 FQGNSA. The CDR3 runs 12 residues. Losses at the gene ends were 4 bases for V and 12 bases for J; bases not matched to a gene: 9. The CDR3 coding sequence is TGTGCCAGCAGCTCCGGACAGGAGGAGAGGTACTTC. It yields the protein CASSSGQEERYF.

The chain combines TRBV5-4 with TRBJ2-7; TRBD1 matches 7 bases. The CDR3 has 14 residues. Germline-derived CDR1 and CDR2 are SGHNT and YYREEE (reference sequence). After removal of 4 bases from V and 7 bases from J, the junction contained 11 bases not matched to a gene. This chain's CDR3 is CASSLSPDRREQYF. In DNA, the CDR3 is TGTGCCAGCAGCCTTTCTCCGGACAGGAGGGAGCAGTACTTC. Combining the CDR3 with reference TRBV5-4 and TRBJ2-7 gives the whole variable domain ETGVTQSPTHLIKTRGQQVTLRCSSQSGHNTVSWYQQALGQGPQFIFQYYREEENGRGNFPPRFSGLQFPNYSSELNVNALELDDSALYLCASSLSPDRREQYFGPGTRLTVT.

The chain links TRBV3-1 (or the pseudogene TRBV3-2) to TRBJ1-5; 7 bases align to TRBD1. V was clipped by 6 bases and J by 5 bases; unmatched bases: 7. The germline CDR1 and CDR2 sequences are LGHDT and YNNKEL (reference sequence). There are 14 residues in the CDR3. CDR3 coding DNA: TGTGCCAGCAGTTCTGGGACAGTAGATCAGCCCCAGCATTTT. Translating gives CASSSGTVDQPQHF.

This chain uses TRBV4-1 with TRBJ2-7; 9 bases fit TRBD1. The germline V gene encodes CDR1 MGHRA and CDR2 YSYEKL. After removal of 4 bases from V and 1 base from J, the junction contained 5 bases not matched to a gene. The CDR3 sequence is 15 residues long. CDR3 in amino acids: CASSLGTGWSYEQYF. In DNA form, the CDR3 reads TGCGCCAGCAGCCTCGGGACAGGGTGGTCCTACGAGCAGTACTTC.

The rearrangement uses TRBV19 and TRBJ2-1; TRBD2 aligns across 8 bases. CDR1 and CDR2 (germline): LNHDA, SQIVND (reference sequence). The CDR3 has 14 amino acids. V trimming: 6 bases; J trimming: 7 bases; junction bases outside the gene matches: 8. Here the CDR3 reads CASRNSGNLNEQFF. CDR3 DNA sequence: TGTGCCAGTAGAAATAGCGGGAACCTGAATGAGCAGTTCTTC.

The gene calls are TRBV7-9 and TRBJ2-7; 7 bases are shared with TRBD2. This CDR3 has 14 residues. CDR1 SEHNR and CDR2 FQNEAQ come from the germline V gene (reference sequence). V gave up 6 bases and J gave up 1 base; unmatched junction bases: 6. DNA of the CDR3: TGTGCCAGCAGTCGTCGACTAGCTTCCTACGAGCAGTACTTC. Translating it yields CASSRRLASYEQYF.

The chain links TRBV4-1 to TRBJ1-3; D may be TRBD1 (5 bases). The germline V gene has CDR1 MGHRA and CDR2 YSYEKL. Deletions cut 5 bases from V and 0 bases from J, with 11 bases between. This CDR3 has 15 residues. The CDR3 nucleotides read TGCGCCAGCAGCATGCTGGGACTCTCTGGAAACACCATATATTTT. Protein product: CASSMLGLSGNTIYF.

This chain connects TRBV5-5 to TRBJ1-6; TRBD1 agrees at 9 bases. The CDR3 runs 19 residues. CDR1 SGHKS and CDR2 YYEKEE come from the germline V gene (reference sequence). V was clipped by 2 bases and J by 0 bases; unmatched bases: 9. CDR3 amino acids: CASSFRWDRASSYNSPLHF. As DNA, the CDR3 is TGTGCCAGCAGCTTTCGCTGGGACAGGGCAAGCTCCTATAATTCACCCCTCCACTTT.

This chain links TRBV2 with TRBJ1-4, with D unresolved. The CDR3 sequence is 14 residues long. V was pared by 2 bases and J by 7 bases, with 11 bases between. The germline V gene encodes CDR1 SNHLY and CDR2 FYNNEI. The CDR3 bases are TGTGCCAGCAGTGAACTCGGCGGGAGTGAAAAACTGTTTTTT. It codes for CASSELGGSEKLFF.

The V and J genes are TRBV13 and TRBJ2-7; D is perhaps TRBD1 (7 bases). The germline gives CDR1 PRHDT, CDR2 FYEKMQ (reference sequence). The CDR3 length is 15 residues. The V end lost 3 bases, the J end lost 4 bases, and 16 bases lay between the germline ends. The chain's CDR3 is CASSFSGGGVYEQYF. CDR3 DNA: TGTGCCAGCAGCTTTTCCGGAGGGGGCGTATACGAGCAGTACTTC.

The chain couples TRBV2 to TRBJ2-7, with D possibly matching TRBD1 (6 bases). CDR3 size: 15 residues. Germline lookup yields CDR1 SNHLY and CDR2 FYNNEI. The V and J ends lost 2 bases and 2 bases respectively, with 13 bases between them. The DNA for the CDR3 is TGTGCCAGCAGTGAATTAGGGGGTCCCACCTACGAGCAGTACTTC. Residues: CASSELGGPTYEQYF.

This clone was seen just once. The V gene is TRBV4-1, the J gene TRBJ2-6; tentative D call: TRBD2 (6 bases). V lost 5 bases and J lost 2, with 19 bases in between. This CDR3 is 18 amino acids long. Germline-derived CDR1 and CDR2 are MGHRA and YSYEKL. CDR3 in DNA: TGCGCCAGCAGCGGACTGCGGCGGGGAACCCCTGGGGCCAACGTCCTGACTTTC. It translates to CASSGLRRGTPGANVLTF.

The chain links TRBV6-5 to TRBJ2-3; possible D gene TRBD2, 7 bases. Trimming left V 8 bases short and J 6 bases short, with 15 bases between. The CDR3 is 13 residues long. Per the germline V gene, CDR1 is MNHEY and CDR2 is SVGAGI. CDR3: CASEERGGDTQYF. DNA for the CDR3: TGTGCCAGCGAGGAAAGGGGGGGGGATACGCAGTATTTT.

This chain uses TRBV3-1 (or the pseudogene TRBV3-2) with TRBJ2-7; maybe TRBD2 (7 bases). CDR3 size: 16 residues. Trimming left V 4 bases short and J 0 bases short, with 16 bases between. The V gene's germline CDR1 is LGHDT and CDR2 YNNKEL (reference sequence). The CDR3 DNA sequence: TGTGCCAGCAGCCGATCGGGGGGCTCCTTCTCCTACGAGCAGTACTTC. This sequence encodes CASSRSGGSFSYEQYF.

The chain combines TRBV6-1 with TRBJ2-3; 8 bases line up with TRBD2. Germline-derived CDR1 and CDR2 are MNHNS and SASEGT. Trimming removed 2 bases from V and 4 bases from J; junction bases left unmatched: 11. This CDR3 is built from 17 residues. CDR3 nucleotide sequence: TGTGCCAGCAGTGAAAAGTCCCCGGGGGGGGGTGCAGATACGCAGTATTTT. Translation: CASSEKSPGGGADTQYF.